Listed below are T cell receptor beta chains from one sample, sequenced in a study of cytomegalovirus exposure and HLA in healthy donors. The method was immunoSEQ multiplex PCR; TCRdb's version includes in-frame clones alone and lacks a portion of them. The profile covers around 150,000 clones, with around 77% appearing a single time and about 4.5% taken by the ten largest. Material: PBMCs. The receptors stem from a man younger than 40 in good health. The CDR3 runs from the conserved cysteine through the conserved F or W. D genes are given only for firm matches. Size tells how often a clone was seen (once, few, many) or the class of an expanded clone, and some rows leave it out.

length,V,size,D,J,CDR3,DNA
15,TRBV6-1,NA,NA,TRBJ2-7,CASSEARTNPYEQYF,TGTGCCAGCAGTGAAGCGAGGACTAACCCTTACGAGCAGTACTTC
13,TRBV28,NA,TRBD1,TRBJ2-7,CASTGDSTYEQYF,TGTGCCAGCACTGGGGACAGCACCTACGAGCAGTACTTC
13,TRBV10-3,NA,NA,TRBJ1-2,CAISSVQRDGYTF,TGTGCCATCAGCTCGGTCCAGAGGGATGGCTACACCTTC
15,TRBV4-1,NA,TRBD2,TRBJ2-1,CASSQGTSVYNEQFF,TGCGCCAGCAGCCAAGGGACTAGCGTATACAATGAGCAGTTCTTC
14,TRBV10-1,NA,NA,TRBJ2-7,CASSGGLEDYEQYF,TGCGCCAGCAGTGGGGGACTCGAGGACTACGAGCAGTACTTC
16,TRBV5-1,NA,NA,TRBJ2-3,CASSSAVIESTDTQYF,TGCGCCAGCAGCTCGGCGGTCATTGAAAGCACAGATACGCAGTATTTT
15,TRBV7-3,NA,TRBD1,TRBJ2-2,CASSSQGLDTGELFF,TGTGCCAGCAGCTCACAGGGGTTAGACACCGGGGAGCTGTTTTTT
13,TRBV11-3,NA,TRBD1,TRBJ2-7,CASSRGTVHEQYF,TGTGCCAGCAGTCGTGGGACAGTCCACGAGCAGTACTTC
15,TRBV7-8,few,TRBD1,TRBJ1-2,CASSLGEGGVYGYTF,TGTGCCAGCAGCTTGGGGGAAGGGGGCGTCTATGGCTACACCTTC
13,TRBV6-5,few,TRBD1,TRBJ2-7,CASKIGGRNEQYF,TGTGCCAGCAAAATAGGGGGCCGGAACGAGCAGTACTTC
12,TRBV4-3,few,NA,TRBJ2-3,CASSQDRKRVYF,TGCGCCAGCAGCCAAGATCGTAAACGCGTGTATTTT
14,TRBV7-6,few,NA,TRBJ2-7,CASSLEEGSYEQYF,TGTGCCAGCAGCTTAGAGGAGGGGTCCTACGAGCAGTACTTC
15,TRBV7-7,NA,NA,TRBJ2-5,CASSPRTGGVETQYF,TGTGCCAGCAGCCCGAGGACCGGCGGGGTAGAGACCCAGTACTTC
14,TRBV30,NA,NA,TRBJ1-3,CAWRPQGSGNTIYF,TGTGCCTGGAGACCACAGGGATCTGGAAACACCATATATTTT
15,TRBV27,NA,TRBD2,TRBJ2-1,CASYGLAGPPGEQFF,TGTGCCAGCTACGGGCTAGCGGGCCCCCCAGGTGAGCAGTTCTTC
15,TRBV7-3,NA,TRBD2,TRBJ2-7,CASSLGREASYEQYF,TGTGCCAGCAGCTTAGGGCGGGAGGCGTCCTACGAGCAGTACTTC
12,TRBV2,once,NA,TRBJ2-2,CASRGASGELFF,TGTGCCAGCAGGGGGGCCTCCGGGGAGCTGTTTTTT
14,TRBV7-9,NA,TRBD1,TRBJ2-7,CASSSYRGWGEQYF,TGTGCCAGCAGCTCATACAGGGGATGGGGCGAGCAGTACTTC
12,TRBV2,NA,NA,TRBJ2-2,CASSGSGGELFF,TGTGCCAGCAGCGGGAGCGGCGGGGAGCTGTTTTTT
14,TRBV27,NA,NA,TRBJ2-7,CASRTLLGAYEQYF,TGTGCCAGCAGGACCTTACTTGGGGCGTACGAGCAGTACTTC
14,TRBV30,NA,TRBD1,TRBJ1-5,CAWSAGQVSQPQHF,TGTGCCTGGAGTGCGGGACAGGTCAGTCAGCCCCAGCATTTT
18,TRBV11-2,NA,TRBD1,TRBJ2-2,CASSSGLWTGGSAGELFF,TGTGCCAGCAGCTCTGGGTTATGGACAGGGGGCTCGGCCGGGGAGCTGTTTTTT
13,TRBV18,NA,TRBD2,TRBJ2-7,CASSQLADYEQYF,TGTGCCAGCTCACAGCTAGCGGACTACGAGCAGTACTTC
14,TRBV19,NA,NA,TRBJ1-1,CASRHSVPNTEAFF,TGTGCCAGTAGGCACTCGGTACCGAACACTGAAGCTTTCTTT
12,TRBV2,few,NA,TRBJ1-3,CASSKGGSTIYF,TGTGCCAGCAGTAAGGGAGGGAGCACCATATATTTT